A selection of T cell receptor beta chains follows, all from one sample in a study of T cells in Graves' hyperthyroidism and ophthalmopathy. MiXCR was run by TCRdb on the multiplex PCR reads, yielding one entry per CDR3 protein. The sample has hundreds of thousands of distinct CDR3 sequences, approximately 14% seen once. Sequencing was carried out using blood. These TCRs come from a woman aged 40 to 55 with Graves' ophthalmopathy. Each CDR3 is given with its conserved first and last residue. D genes are given only for firm matches. The size entry is marked missing in some rows and otherwise reads once, few, many or a size class.

DNA	CDR3	J	size	length	D	V
TGCGCCAGCAGCTTGGTCAGCCCGGCGAACACCGGGGAGCTGTTTTTT	CASSLVSPANTGELFF	TRBJ2-2	many	16	-	TRBV5-1
TGTGCCAGCAGTTTATCGAACGGGTTGAACACTGAAGCTTTCTTT	CASSLSNGLNTEAFF	TRBJ1-1	many	15	-	TRBV27
TGTGCCAGCAGTTCACCTCCCCACGCCCGGGACAGGGTCTACGGGCAGTACTTC	CASSSPPHARDRVYGQYF	TRBJ2-7	many	18	TRBD1	TRBV27
TGTGCCAGCAGCCAAGGTCAGGACGAGCAGTACTTC	CASSQGQDEQYF	TRBJ2-7	few	12	-	TRBV4-2
TGCAGTGCTAGAGATCGTGTGGCGCTGGAAGCTTTCTTT	CSARDRVALEAFF	TRBJ1-1	-	13	-	TRBV20-1
TGTGCCAGCAGACTTACGACAATCCTGAACACTGAAGCTTTCTTT	CASRLTTILNTEAFF	TRBJ1-1	-	15	-	TRBV7-2
TGTGCCAGCCAGCCGGTGAACACTGAAGCTTTCTTT	CASQPVNTEAFF	TRBJ1-1	many	12	-	TRBV12-3/TRBV12-4
TGTGCCAGCAGCCTACGCGATGCGGGAGAGCCCTACGAGCAGTACTTC	CASSLRDAGEPYEQYF	TRBJ2-7	many	16	TRBD2	TRBV7-8
TGCAGTGCTAGAGCAGGCAGGAGTAGCAATCAGCCCCAGCATTTT	CSARAGRSSNQPQHF	TRBJ1-5	many	15	-	TRBV20-1
TGTGCCAGCACCCCCCGGGGGACGAACACTGAAGCTTTCTTT	CASTPRGTNTEAFF	TRBJ1-1	many	14	-	TRBV6-1
TGTGCCAGCAGTTCCGTCTTACAGGGGGTGAGCAATCAGCCCCAGCATTTT	CASSSVLQGVSNQPQHF	TRBJ1-5	many	17	TRBD1	TRBV28
TGCGCCAGCAGCCAGTGGGACAGGTCGGGGGAGACCCAGTACTTC	CASSQWDRSGETQYF	TRBJ2-5	-	15	TRBD1	TRBV4-1
TGTGCCAGCAGTTTCGGACTAGCGGGAGATGGGCCGGCGATCTACGAGCAGTACTTC	CASSFGLAGDGPAIYEQYF	TRBJ2-7	-	19	TRBD2	TRBV28
TGTGCCAGCAGCTTACTCGGGGTTCCAAAAGAGACCCAGTACTTC	CASSLLGVPKETQYF	TRBJ2-5	many	15	-	TRBV7-3
TGCAGTGCTAGAGTTGGGACAGCCTATAGCAATCAGCCCCAGCATTTT	CSARVGTAYSNQPQHF	TRBJ1-5	few	16	TRBD1	TRBV20-1
TGCGCCAGCAGCTTGGAGGGCAGGGTCCACGAGCAGTACTTC	CASSLEGRVHEQYF	TRBJ2-7	-	14	-	TRBV5-1
TGTGCCATTACAGCGGGAGGAGATACGCAGTATTTT	CAITAGGDTQYF	TRBJ2-3	-	12	TRBD2	TRBV28
TGTGCCACCAAGAGCGGTGAGAGTTTGGAGACCCAGTACTTC	CATKSGESLETQYF	TRBJ2-5	many	14	-	TRBV6-5
TGTGCCAGTTCGCTAGCGGGACCAACGGGTGAGCAGTACTTC	CASSLAGPTGEQYF	TRBJ2-7	many	14	TRBD2	TRBV6-1
TGTGCCAGCAGCCCCACCCCCGGGACAGGGGTCCCAGATACGCAGTATTTT	CASSPTPGTGVPDTQYF	TRBJ2-3	few	17	TRBD1	TRBV7-3
TGTGCCAGCAGTTACTCGGGGGAGGGTTACGAGCAGTACTTC	CASSYSGEGYEQYF	TRBJ2-7	few	14	TRBD2	TRBV6-2/TRBV6-3
TGTGCCAGCAGTTACACAGGGGGCGTTAGCAATCAGCCCCAGCATTTT	CASSYTGGVSNQPQHF	TRBJ1-5	few	16	TRBD1	TRBV6-2/TRBV6-3
TGTGCCAGTAGTATATCCCCAGGGTCTGAAGCTTTCTTT	CASSISPGSEAFF	TRBJ1-1	-	13	-	TRBV19
TGCAGTGCCACACTAGCGGGAGGGCGAAACTCCTACGAGCAGTACTTC	CSATLAGGRNSYEQYF	TRBJ2-7	many	16	TRBD2	TRBV20-1
TGTGCCAGCAGTTCGCCACCAGCGGGGGCGAACACCGGGGAGCTGTTTTTT	CASSSPPAGANTGELFF	TRBJ2-2	many	17	TRBD2	TRBV12-3/TRBV12-4
TGTGCCAGCAGCTTAGTGTGGGAGGGGTCTTACAATGAGCAGTTCTTC	CASSLVWEGSYNEQFF	TRBJ2-1	many	16	TRBD2	TRBV7-8
TGTGCCAGCAATTACGCCCGCGCTTCATCCGAGCAGTACTTC	CASNYARASSEQYF	TRBJ2-7	-	14	-	TRBV6-5
TGTGCCGGGCGGTATCTCTATGGCTACACCTTC	CAGRYLYGYTF	TRBJ1-2	many	11	-	TRBV30
TGCAGCGTTGAAGGGGCCGGGCAGAACCAAGAGACCCAGTACTTC	CSVEGAGQNQETQYF	TRBJ2-5	many	15	-	TRBV29-1
TGTGCCAGCAGTGAAATGAGGGCTAGCGGTAATCAAGAGACCCAGTACTTC	CASSEMRASGNQETQYF	TRBJ2-5	many	17	TRBD2	TRBV6-1
TGTGCCAGCAGGTTATTTGGTATTTTAGAGTACGAGCAGTACTTC	CASRLFGILEYEQYF	TRBJ2-7	many	15	-	TRBV6-5
TGTGCCAGCAGCCCTAGCGGTCGGGGGCAGTTCTTC	CASSPSGRGQFF	TRBJ2-1	-	12	TRBD2	TRBV3-1
TGTGCCAGCAGCTTCCTCGACCCCGGAACTGAAGTTTTCTTT	CASSFLDPGTEVFF	TRBJ1-1	-	14	-	TRBV7-2